A selection of T cell receptor beta chains follows, all from one sample in a study of naive and memory T cell subsets. In TCRdb, the UMI-ligation and nested PCR reads were re-called with MiXCR into one record per CDR3 protein. The sample has some 83,000 distinct CDR3 sequences, about 12% seen once. The sample consisted of central memory CD4+ T cells from blood. These receptors all stem from a human donor in good health. Each CDR3 is given with its conserved first and last residue. The order of the fields is V gene, D gene, J gene, clone size, CDR3 DNA, CDR3 protein. A D gene is named only where the DNA matches it firmly. Where a row states a size, it is once, few, many or the class of an expanded clone; other rows omit it.

V: TRBV27; D: -; J: TRBJ1-1; size: many; DNA: TGTGCCAGCAGTAAACAGGGAAACACTGAAGCTTTCTTT; CDR3: CASSKQGNTEAFF
V: TRBV12-3/TRBV12-4; D: TRBD1; J: TRBJ1-4; size: many; DNA: TGTGCCAGCAGTTTAGGCAGGGGGCTAACTAATGAAAAACTGTTTTTT; CDR3: CASSLGRGLTNEKLFF
V: TRBV5-4; D: TRBD1; J: TRBJ2-7; size: few; DNA: TGTGCCAGCAGCTTGCCTGGACAGGGACTCTACGAGCAGTACTTC; CDR3: CASSLPGQGLYEQYF
V: TRBV5-1; D: -; J: TRBJ2-1; size: -; DNA: TGCGCCAGCAGCCATCAGCGGTTACGTACTTACAATGAGCAGTTCTTC; CDR3: CASSHQRLRTYNEQFF
V: TRBV12-3/TRBV12-4; D: TRBD1; J: TRBJ2-5; size: few; DNA: TGTGCCAGCCGTCGTGAGGGGGCGGAGACCCAGTACTTC; CDR3: CASRREGAETQYF
V: TRBV29-1; D: TRBD1; J: TRBJ2-5; size: few; DNA: TGCAGCGTTGAAGGGGAACAGGGGCAGGGAGAGACCCAGTACTTC; CDR3: CSVEGEQGQGETQYF
V: TRBV28; D: -; J: TRBJ1-5; size: -; DNA: TGTGCCAGCAGCCCCCCCCGGGACACTAATCAGCCCCAGCATTTT; CDR3: CASSPPRDTNQPQHF
V: TRBV20-1; D: TRBD2; J: TRBJ2-1; size: few; DNA: TGCAGTGCTATAGCGGGAGGGTTCGGTGAGCAGTTCTTC; CDR3: CSAIAGGFGEQFF
V: TRBV24-1; D: -; J: TRBJ2-7; size: few; DNA: TGTGCCACCAGTGATGGGACCAACGCCTACGAGCAGTACTTC; CDR3: CATSDGTNAYEQYF
V: TRBV7-2; D: -; J: TRBJ1-2; size: -; DNA: TGTGCCAGCAGCTTAGCCGCAGACGTCGTCTATGGCTACACCTTC; CDR3: CASSLAADVVYGYTF
V: TRBV6-5; D: -; J: TRBJ2-7; size: few; DNA: TGTGCCAGTGGCCGGGGCGAGCAGTACTTC; CDR3: CASGRGEQYF
V: TRBV6-5; D: -; J: TRBJ1-3; size: few; DNA: TGTGCCAGCAGTTACGGAGGGCCGGGCTCTGGAAACACCATATATTTT; CDR3: CASSYGGPGSGNTIYF
V: TRBV12-3/TRBV12-4; D: -; J: TRBJ1-1; size: many; DNA: TGTGCCAGCAAACCCAATACAGGGAACCCCCGCGCCACTGAAGCTTTCTTT; CDR3: CASKPNTGNPRATEAFF
V: TRBV29-1; D: -; J: TRBJ1-1; size: -; DNA: TGCAGCGTGTGGGAGGCCCAAGCTTTCTTT; CDR3: CSVWEAQAFF